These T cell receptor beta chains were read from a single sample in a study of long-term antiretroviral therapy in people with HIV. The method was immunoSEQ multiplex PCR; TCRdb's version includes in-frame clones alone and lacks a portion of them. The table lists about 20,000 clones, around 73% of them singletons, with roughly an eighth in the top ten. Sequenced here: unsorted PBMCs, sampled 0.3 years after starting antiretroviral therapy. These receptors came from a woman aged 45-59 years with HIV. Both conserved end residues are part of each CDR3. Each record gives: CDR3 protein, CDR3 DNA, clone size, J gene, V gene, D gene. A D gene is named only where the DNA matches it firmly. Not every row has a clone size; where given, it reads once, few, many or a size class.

CDR3: CASSPRGQRGYNEQFF
DNA: TGCGCCAGCAGCCCCCGTGGGCAGCGGGGGTACAATGAGCAGTTCTTC
size: NA
J: TRBJ2-1
V: TRBV5-1
D: TRBD2

CDR3: CAWMTQWGRGELFF
DNA: TGTGCCTGGATGACCCAATGGGGGCGCGGGGAGCTGTTTTTT
size: NA
J: TRBJ2-2
V: TRBV30
D: NA

CDR3: CASSGPGQGQGYTF
DNA: TGTGCCAGCAGCGGACCGGGACAGGGGCAGGGCTACACCTTC
size: NA
J: TRBJ1-2
V: TRBV11-2
D: TRBD1

CDR3: CASSLDRDNYGYTF
DNA: TGCGCCAGCAGCTTGGACAGGGACAACTATGGCTACACCTTC
size: NA
J: TRBJ1-2
V: TRBV5-1
D: NA

CDR3: CASSPGGPGETQYF
DNA: TGCGCCAGCAGCCCAGGTGGACCCGGGGAGACCCAGTACTTC
size: once
J: TRBJ2-5
V: TRBV5-1
D: NA

CDR3: CAWSVLAGLAGYTDTQYF
DNA: TGTGCCTGGAGTGTTCTTGCCGGACTAGCGGGGTACACAGATACGCAGTATTTT
size: NA
J: TRBJ2-3
V: TRBV30
D: TRBD2

CDR3: CASSRLEGIIAEQYF
DNA: TGTGCCAGCAGTCGGCTGGAGGGGATTATTGCGGAGCAGTACTTC
size: NA
J: TRBJ2-7
V: TRBV27
D: NA

CDR3: CASSLGLGGQPQHF
DNA: TGTGCCAGCAGCTTGGGATTGGGGGGGCAGCCCCAGCATTTT
size: once
J: TRBJ1-5
V: TRBV5-4
D: NA

CDR3: CASSPLNSYNEQFF
DNA: TGCGCCAGCAGCCCATTAAACTCCTACAATGAGCAGTTCTTC
size: NA
J: TRBJ2-1
V: TRBV5-1
D: NA

CDR3: CASSKRGQRGETQYF
DNA: TGTGCCAGCAGTAAACGGGGACAGAGGGGAGAGACCCAGTACTTC
size: NA
J: TRBJ2-5
V: TRBV2
D: TRBD1

CDR3: CASSLEGTVYNSPLHF
DNA: TGTGCCAGCAGTTTAGAAGGGACAGTCTATAATTCACCCCTCCACTTT
size: NA
J: TRBJ1-6
V: TRBV27
D: TRBD1

CDR3: CASSLMASPNEQFF
DNA: TGTGCCAGCAGCTTAATGGCTAGCCCGAATGAGCAGTTCTTC
size: NA
J: TRBJ2-1
V: TRBV7-3
D: NA

CDR3: CASSRLADRDTEAFF
DNA: TGTGCCAGCAGCCGCCTCGCCGACAGGGACACTGAAGCTTTCTTT
size: once
J: TRBJ1-1
V: TRBV4-2
D: TRBD1

CDR3: CASSGDRGTGELFF
DNA: TGTGCCAGCAGCGGGGACAGGGGGACCGGGGAGCTGTTTTTT
size: NA
J: TRBJ2-2
V: TRBV7-3
D: TRBD1

CDR3: CASSPDGGYNQPQHF
DNA: TGTGCCAGCTCACCAGATGGGGGGTACAATCAGCCCCAGCATTTT
size: NA
J: TRBJ1-5
V: TRBV18
D: NA

CDR3: CASSLGGMNTEAFF
DNA: TGTGCCAGCAGCTTAGGGGGGATGAACACTGAAGCTTTCTTT
size: large
J: TRBJ1-1
V: TRBV5-6
D: NA

CDR3: CASSRAQGAGANVLTF
DNA: TGTGCCAGCAGCCGAGCACAGGGGGCTGGGGCCAACGTCCTGACTTTC
size: NA
J: TRBJ2-6
V: TRBV5-5
D: TRBD1

CDR3: CASSLVGTGYTF
DNA: TGTGCCAGCAGCTTGGTAGGAACTGGCTACACCTTC
size: NA
J: TRBJ1-2
V: TRBV5-6
D: NA

CDR3: CASSSRQGAEAFF
DNA: TGTGCCAGCAGCTCCCGCCAGGGTGCTGAAGCTTTCTTT
size: NA
J: TRBJ1-1
V: TRBV7-3
D: NA

CDR3: CASSYSGLMNTEAFF
DNA: TGTGCCAGCAGTTACTCCGGCCTCATGAACACTGAAGCTTTCTTT
size: NA
J: TRBJ1-1
V: TRBV6-5
D: NA

CDR3: CASGLVITGHNQPQHF
DNA: TGTGCTAGTGGTTTGGTAATAACAGGGCACAATCAGCCCCAGCATTTT
size: once
J: TRBJ1-5
V: TRBV12-5
D: NA

CDR3: CASSYSNGGGNTIYF
DNA: TGTGCCAGCAGTTACTCGAACGGAGGGGGGAACACCATATATTTT
size: medium-sized
J: TRBJ1-3
V: TRBV6-5
D: NA

CDR3: CAWSVSDLEAFF
DNA: TGTGCCTGGAGTGTATCGGACCTCGAAGCTTTCTTT
size: NA
J: TRBJ1-1
V: TRBV30
D: NA

CDR3: CASSTIRGETQYF
DNA: TGCGCCAGCAGCACCATCAGGGGGGAGACCCAGTACTTC
size: NA
J: TRBJ2-5
V: TRBV5-1
D: TRBD1

CDR3: CASSFRGRDYGYTF
DNA: TGTGCCAGCAGCTTTAGGGGGCGAGACTATGGCTACACCTTC
size: NA
J: TRBJ1-2
V: TRBV5-4
D: TRBD1

CDR3: CASSDRGGGDYTF
DNA: TGCGCCAGCAGCGACAGGGGAGGAGGCGACTACACCTTC
size: NA
J: TRBJ1-2
V: TRBV11-2
D: TRBD1